This T cell receptor (beta chain) was documented in a study of identifying expanded T cells in peripheral blood. Healthy donors had no documented immune events, such as infections, while sampled. Generated by immunoSEQ multiplex PCR, the TCRdb table keeps only in-frame clones and is missing some. The sample has 90,000 to 110,000 clones, about 88% seen once; the top ten hold more than 6.5%. Study-wide results and caveats: About 1.2 clones differed between technical replicates, versus about 15 and 19 over time. Two-week clone count variance significantly increased as total template count grew.

Germline-derived CDR1 and CDR2 are KGHSH and LQKENI. The CDR3 contains 16 residues. Deletions cut 1 base from V and 4 bases from J, with 13 bases between. With regard to this clone: What it binds is not known.

The sequence derives from a person between 18 and 70 years old in good health. The V gene is TRBV18, the J gene TRBJ2-2; possibly TRBD2 for D (5 bases). Sequenced: blood. The CDR3 spells CASSPRRAPGTGELFF. The CDR3 coding sequence is TGTGCCAGCTCACCACGGCGGGCCCCGGGCACCGGGGAGCTGTTTTTT.